This T cell receptor beta chain appears in the sequencing data of a study of radiotherapy plus CTLA-4 blockade in lung cancer. In the study overall: Disease control was achieved by 31% of patients, and objective responses by 18%.

Notes on this clone: The antigen remains unidentified.

Trimming took 6 bases from V and 4 from J; bases not matched to a gene: 4. CDR3 length: 13 residues. Germline CDR1 ENHRY, CDR2 SYGVKD. Libraries were prepared by immunoSEQ multiplex PCR; TCRdb keeps only in-frame clonotypes and omits some of them. The sample includes about 59,000 clones, around 68% of them seen just once. Broader study findings: Dynamics of early blood T cell clones, together with interferon-beta, were reportedly the best predictors of response.

This rearrangement joins TRBV10-3 to TRBJ1-2; 8 bases map to TRBD1. The source of this sequence is a human donor with non-small cell lung cancer whose response to radiotherapy plus ipilimumab could not be evaluated. The sample in question was peripheral blood, obtained from a patient treated with radiotherapy plus ipilimumab. The CDR3 DNA sequence: TGTGCCATCAGCCGGGACAGGAGCTATGGCTACACCTTC. This translates into CAISRDRSYGYTF.